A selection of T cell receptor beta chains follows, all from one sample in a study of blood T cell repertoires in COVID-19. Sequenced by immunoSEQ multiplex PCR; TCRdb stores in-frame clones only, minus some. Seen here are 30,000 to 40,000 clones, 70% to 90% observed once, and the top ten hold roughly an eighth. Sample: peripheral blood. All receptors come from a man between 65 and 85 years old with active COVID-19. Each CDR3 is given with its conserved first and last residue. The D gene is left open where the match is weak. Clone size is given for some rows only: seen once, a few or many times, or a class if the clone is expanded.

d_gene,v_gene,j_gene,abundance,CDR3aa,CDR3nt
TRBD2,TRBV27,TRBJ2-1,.,CASSSYGTSGEEQFF,TGTGCCAGCAGTTCGTACGGGACTAGCGGCGAAGAGCAGTTCTTC
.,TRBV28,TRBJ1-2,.,CATTSGGRYYGYTF,TGTGCCACTACTTCGGGGGGCAGATACTATGGCTACACCTTC
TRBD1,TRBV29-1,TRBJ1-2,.,CSVDTGGASYGYTF,TGCAGCGTTGATACAGGGGGCGCCAGCTATGGCTACACCTTC
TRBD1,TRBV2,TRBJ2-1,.,CASSERGQVLYNEQFF,TGTGCCAGCAGTGAAAGGGGGCAGGTCCTATACAATGAGCAGTTCTTC
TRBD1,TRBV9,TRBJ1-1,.,CASNPQGFNTEAFF,TGTGCCAGCAACCCACAGGGGTTTAACACTGAAGCTTTCTTT
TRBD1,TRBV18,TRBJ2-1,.,CASSQGTEGEQFF,TGTGCCAGCTCACAGGGGACAGAGGGGGAGCAGTTCTTC
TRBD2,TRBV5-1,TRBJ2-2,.,CASSLSGRAGELFF,TGCGCCAGCAGCTTGAGCGGGAGGGCCGGGGAGCTGTTTTTT
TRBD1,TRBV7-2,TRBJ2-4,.,CASSSGQGLAKNIQYF,TGTGCCAGCAGCTCGGGACAGGGCCTAGCCAAAAACATTCAGTACTTC
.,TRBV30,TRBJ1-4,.,CAWSVGGTNEKLFF,TGTGCCTGGAGTGTAGGAGGGACTAATGAAAAACTGTTTTTT
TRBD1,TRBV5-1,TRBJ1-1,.,CASSAGTGGTGGTEAFF,TGCGCCAGCAGCGCAGGAACAGGGGGAACAGGGGGCACTGAAGCTTTCTTT
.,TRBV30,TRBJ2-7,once,CAWRRTEESYEQYF,TGTGCCTGGAGGAGGACAGAGGAGTCCTACGAGCAGTACTTC
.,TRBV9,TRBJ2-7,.,CASSPPGEVEQYF,TGTGCCAGCAGCCCCCCGGGGGAGGTCGAGCAGTACTTT
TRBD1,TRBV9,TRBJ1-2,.,CASSGGQGFYYGYTF,TGTGCCAGCAGCGGGGGACAGGGTTTTTACTATGGCTACACCTTC
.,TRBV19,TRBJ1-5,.,CASSIVGGRGRQPQHF,TGTGCCAGTAGTATAGTCGGGGGTAGGGGACGTCAGCCCCAGCATTTT
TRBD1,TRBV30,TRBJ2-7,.,CACGQGSPPYEQYF,TGTGCCTGCGGACAGGGGTCACCACCCTACGAGCAGTACTTC
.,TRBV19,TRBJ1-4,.,CASSRRQFATNEKLFF,TGTGCCAGTAGTAGAAGACAGTTCGCAACTAATGAAAAACTGTTTTTT
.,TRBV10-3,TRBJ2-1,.,CAISLTSPLYNEQFF,TGTGCCATCAGTTTAACTTCCCCCCTCTACAATGAGCAGTTCTTC
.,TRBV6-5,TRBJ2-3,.,CASSTPRTDTQYF,TGTGCCAGCAGCACCCCACGGACAGATACGCAGTATTTT
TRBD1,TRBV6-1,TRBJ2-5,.,CASSEWGGQGALETQYF,TGTGCCAGCAGTGAATGGGGGGGACAGGGGGCTTTGGAGACCCAGTACTTC
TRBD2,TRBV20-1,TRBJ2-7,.,CSASPGLAGVYSYEQYF,TGCAGTGCTAGTCCGGGACTAGCGGGAGTCTACTCCTACGAGCAGTACTTC
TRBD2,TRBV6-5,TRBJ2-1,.,CASSIVGSGRYEQFF,TGTGCCAGCAGTATAGTGGGCAGCGGGAGATATGAGCAGTTCTTC
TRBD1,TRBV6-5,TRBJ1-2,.,CASSRQGNYGYTF,TGTGCCAGCAGTCGACAGGGTAACTATGGCTACACCTTC
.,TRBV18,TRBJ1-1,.,CASSPVSTGNTEAFF,TGTGCCAGCTCACCGGTGTCGACAGGGAACACTGAAGCTTTCTTT
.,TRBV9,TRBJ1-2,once,CASTHGGLGGNYGYTF,TGTGCCAGCACCCATGGGGGGTTGGGGGGGAACTATGGCTACACCTTC
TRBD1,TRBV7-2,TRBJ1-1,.,CASSFGTGRGNTEAFF,TGTGCCAGCAGCTTTGGGACAGGGAGAGGGAACACTGAAGCTTTCTTT
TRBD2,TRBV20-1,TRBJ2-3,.,CSASSLTSGTTDTQYF,TGCAGTGCTAGTTCCCTGACTAGCGGAACCACAGATACGCAGTATTTT
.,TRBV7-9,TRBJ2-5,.,CASSLIITNQETQYF,TGTGCCAGCAGCTTAATTATTACAAACCAAGAGACCCAGTACTTC
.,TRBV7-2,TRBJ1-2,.,CASSLGAYRSGTNYGYTF,TGTGCCAGCAGCTTAGGAGCATATCGGTCCGGGACTAACTATGGCTACACCTTC
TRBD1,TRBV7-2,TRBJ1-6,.,CASSPGTVNSPLHF,TGTGCCAGCAGCCCTGGGACAGTCAATTCACCCCTCCACTTT
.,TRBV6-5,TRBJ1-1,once,CATSDSNTEAFF,TGTGCCACCTCGGACAGCAACACTGAAGCTTTCTTT
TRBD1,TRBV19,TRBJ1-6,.,CASRAGTGGSPLHF,TGTGCCAGTAGAGCCGGGACAGGGGGTTCACCCCTCCACTTT